A single sample is the source of the 16 T cell receptor beta chains below, sequenced in a study of response to subunit inactivated influenza vaccine. TCRdb recomputed calls from the RT-PCR reads with MiXCR, one row per CDR3 protein. Of some 850,000 distinct CDR3 sequences listed, under 20% are singletons. The specimen was PBMCs from blood, collected less than 6 days after vaccination. All receptors come from a middle-aged man who received an inactivated influenza vaccine.

This clonotype came up many times. J is TRBJ2-7 and V is TRBV12-3 or TRBV12-4, with D hard to call. The CDR3 loop spans 12 amino acids. V lost 6 bases and J 4 bases, leaving 10 bases between the germline ends. CDR3 sequence reads: CASSLLGYEQYF. CDR3 bases: TGTGCCAGCAGCCTCCTGGGGTACGAGCAGTACTTC.

The V gene is TRBV20-1, the J gene TRBJ2-5, with TRBD2 matching over 8 bases. Trimming took 6 bases from V and 2 from J; bases not matched to a gene: 5. Germline CDR1 is DFQATT and CDR2 is SNEGSKA (reference sequence). This CDR3 is built from 13 residues. The CDR3 region is CSAPTGGQETQYF. As DNA, the CDR3 is TGCAGTGCCCCCACGGGAGGGCAAGAGACCCAGTACTTC.

This sequence joins TRBV19 and TRBJ1-2; D perhaps matches TRBD1 (6 bases). This CDR3 region has 13 residues. V was pared by 5 bases and J by 4 bases, with 11 bases between. The V gene's germline CDR1 is LNHDA and CDR2 SQIVND (reference sequence). The CDR3 DNA is TGTGCCAGTAGTGTGGGGACATTCTATGGCTACACCTTC. Translation: CASSVGTFYGYTF.

On this clonotype itself: A much bigger clone sits one base away, suggesting this may be a read error. This chain joins TRBV29-1 and TRBJ2-6; D is possibly TRBD1 or TRBD2 (5 bases each). Deletions cut 6 bases from V and 6 bases from J, with 15 bases between. CDR3 length: 14 amino acids. Germline CDR1 reads SQVTM; CDR2 reads ANQGSEA. The CDR3 region is CSVSYGTAANVLTF. The CDR3 DNA sequence: TGCAGCGTGTCGTACGGGACCGCGGCCAACGTCCTGACTTTC.

The table lists this clonotype with a few counts. The chain joins TRBV20-1 to TRBJ2-3; D not resolved. This CDR3 comprises 16 residues. Trimming left V 2 bases short and J 4 bases short, with 19 bases between. CDR1 and CDR2 (germline): DFQATT, SNEGSKA (reference sequence). The CDR3 protein is CSARPPGALRSDTQYF. Written as DNA, the CDR3 is TGCAGTGCTAGACCCCCCGGAGCTCTTCGGTCAGATACGCAGTATTTT.

Remarks on this clonotype: At one of its ends the junction is not consistent with the germline gene, which may arise from a read error. CDR3: CDTSERVGNEQFF. DNA for the CDR3: TGTGACACCAGTGAACGAGTTGGTAATGAGCAGTTCTTC. V and J are TRBV24-1 and TRBJ2-1; D unclear. This CDR3 is built from 13 residues. Germline V lookup: CDR1 KGHDR, CDR2 SFDVKD.

CDR3 in amino acids: CASSPSRENTGELFF. The CDR3 coding sequence is TGTGCCAGCAGCCCCTCTCGGGAGAACACCGGGGAGCTGTTTTTT. V gene TRBV7-9 combines with J gene TRBJ2-2; tentatively, D is TRBD2 (5 bases). CDR1 and CDR2 from the germline V gene are SEHNR and FQNEAQ (reference sequence). V lost 5 bases to trimming and J lost 1 base, with 11 bases between them. The length of the CDR3 is 15 residues.

This chain uses TRBV4-1 with TRBJ2-5; no firm D call. Germline V lookup: CDR1 MGHRA, CDR2 YSYEKL. The V end was cut by 4 bases, the J end by 4 bases, with 10 bases between. The CDR3 is 13 amino acids. CDR3 amino acids: CASSLQLLETQYF. CDR3 DNA: TGCGCCAGCAGCCTCCAACTTTTAGAGACCCAGTACTTC.

This clonotype was detected ten times or more. This chain connects TRBV20-1 to TRBJ2-1; tentative D call: TRBD2 (6 bases). Germline V lookup: CDR1 DFQATT, CDR2 SNEGSKA (reference sequence). Trimming cost V 3 bases and J 6 bases, with 15 bases left between them. This CDR3 region has 14 residues. CDR3 DNA: TGCAGTGCTAGGTCCCCGGAGGGAATCAATGAGCAGTTCTTC. This sequence encodes CSARSPEGINEQFF.

This clonotype was picked up a small number of times. The chain combines TRBV15 with TRBJ1-1; possible D gene TRBD1, 6 bases. The V and J ends lost 7 bases and 4 bases respectively, with 16 bases between them. In germline, CDR1 is LNHNV, CDR2 YYDKDF (reference sequence). The CDR3 covers 14 residues. The CDR3 sequence: CATKKQGGGTEAFF. The DNA for the CDR3 is TGTGCCACCAAAAAACAGGGTGGGGGCACTGAAGCTTTCTTT.

The chain links TRBV9 to TRBJ1-2, with TRBD1 identical over 10 bases. V dropped 2 bases and J dropped 4; count of bases not matched to a gene: 5. Germline assignment: CDR1 SGDLS and CDR2 YYNGEE. The CDR3 covers 15 residues. The CDR3 DNA sequence: TGTGCCAGCAGCGTCGGGGGGACAGGGGCCTATGGCTACACCTTC. It is translated as CASSVGGTGAYGYTF.

This clonotype has more than one count but fewer than ten. CDR3 in amino acids: CASSLPDRASGYTF. The CDR3 DNA reads TGTGCCAGCAGCTTACCTGACAGGGCTAGTGGCTACACCTTC. The chain recombines TRBV12-3 or TRBV12-4 with TRBJ1-2; 7 bases agree with TRBD1. J lost 7 bases, V lost 6 bases, and 11 bases had no gene match. The CDR3 is made up of 14 amino acids.

The chain combines TRBV7-9 with TRBJ2-7; TRBD2 matches at 11 bases. Germline lookup yields CDR1 SEHNR and CDR2 FQNEAQ (reference sequence). There are 16 residues in the CDR3. J gave up 6 bases and V 1 base, and 8 bases lay outside the gene matches. In DNA form, the CDR3 reads TGTGCCAGCAGCTTAGTTCCTAGCGGGGGGCTTGGCGAGCAGTACTTC. This gives the protein CASSLVPSGGLGEQYF.

The chain combines TRBV6-1 with TRBJ2-1; TRBD2 aligns across 13 bases. Trimming removed 5 bases from V and 5 bases from J; junction bases left unmatched: 6. Germline V gene data show CDR1 as MNHNS and CDR2 as SASEGT. The CDR3 is 16 residues long. CDR3 loop: CASSKLAGGVDNEQFF. In DNA, the CDR3 is TGTGCCAGCAGTAAACTAGCGGGAGGGGTCGACAATGAGCAGTTCTTC.

The rearrangement links TRBV6-2 or TRBV6-3 to TRBJ2-5; 13 bases match TRBD2. J lost 2 bases, V lost 0 bases, and 6 bases had no gene match. Germline V gives CDR1 MNHEY, CDR2 SVGEGT. CDR3 size: 18 residues. CDR3: CASSYSRLAGGGQETQYF. The CDR3 DNA is TGTGCCAGCAGTTACTCGAGACTAGCGGGAGGAGGTCAAGAGACCCAGTACTTC.

This chain uses TRBV27 with TRBJ1-5, with 9 bases fitting TRBD1. This CDR3 region has 13 residues. Trimming took 4 bases from V and 9 from J; bases not matched to a gene: 4. The germline V gene encodes CDR1 MNHEY and CDR2 SMNVEV (reference sequence). The DNA of the CDR3 is TGTGCCAGCAGTTGGGACAGGGCGGCGCCCCAGCATTTT. Protein product: CASSWDRAAPQHF.